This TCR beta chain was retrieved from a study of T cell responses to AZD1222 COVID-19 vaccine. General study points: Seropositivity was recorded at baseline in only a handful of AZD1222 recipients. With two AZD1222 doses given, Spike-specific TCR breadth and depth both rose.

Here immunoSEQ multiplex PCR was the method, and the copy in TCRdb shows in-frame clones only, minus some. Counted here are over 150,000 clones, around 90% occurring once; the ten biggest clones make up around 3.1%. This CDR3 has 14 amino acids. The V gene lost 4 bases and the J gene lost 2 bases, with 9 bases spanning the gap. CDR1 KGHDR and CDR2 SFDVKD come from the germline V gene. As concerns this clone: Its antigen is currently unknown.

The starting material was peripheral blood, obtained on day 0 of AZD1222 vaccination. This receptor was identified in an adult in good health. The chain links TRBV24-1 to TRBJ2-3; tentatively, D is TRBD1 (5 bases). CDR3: CATSDQGYTDTQYF. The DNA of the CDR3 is TGTGCCACCAGTGACCAGGGATACACAGATACGCAGTATTTT.